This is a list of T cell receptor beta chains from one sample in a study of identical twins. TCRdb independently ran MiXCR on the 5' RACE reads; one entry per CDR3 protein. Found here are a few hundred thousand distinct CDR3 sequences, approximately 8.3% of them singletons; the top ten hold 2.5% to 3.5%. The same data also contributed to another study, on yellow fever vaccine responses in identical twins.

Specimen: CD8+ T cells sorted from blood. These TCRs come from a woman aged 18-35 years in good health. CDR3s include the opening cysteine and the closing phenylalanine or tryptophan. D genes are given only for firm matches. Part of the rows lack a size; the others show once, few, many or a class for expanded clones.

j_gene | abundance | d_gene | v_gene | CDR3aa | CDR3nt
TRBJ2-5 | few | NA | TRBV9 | CASSAGRYQETQYF | TGTGCCAGCAGCGCCGGCCGGTACCAAGAGACCCAGTACTTC
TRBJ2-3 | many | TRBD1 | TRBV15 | CATSRVAPGQEFDTQYF | TGTGCCACCAGCAGAGTAGCTCCGGGACAGGAATTTGATACGCAGTATTTT
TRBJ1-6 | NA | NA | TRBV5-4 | CASSWWGGPLHF | TGTGCCAGCAGCTGGTGGGGGGGACCCCTCCACTTT
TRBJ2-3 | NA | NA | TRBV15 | CATSRDYATDTQYF | TGTGCCACCAGCAGGGACTATGCCACAGATACGCAGTATTTT
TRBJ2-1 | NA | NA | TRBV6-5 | CASSYAVSATYNEQFF | TGTGCCAGCAGTTACGCCGTGTCGGCTACTTACAATGAGCAGTTCTTC
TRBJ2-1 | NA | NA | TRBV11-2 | CASSLGQDYNEQFF | TGTGCCAGCAGCTTGGGGCAGGACTACAATGAGCAGTTCTTC
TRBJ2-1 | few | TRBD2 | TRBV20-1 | CSADQAWTSGSSYNEQFF | TGCAGTGCTGACCAGGCCTGGACTAGCGGGAGCTCCTACAATGAGCAGTTCTTC
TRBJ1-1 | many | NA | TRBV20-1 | CSARPGDTEAFF | TGCAGTGCCCGGCCAGGGGACACTGAAGCTTTCTTT
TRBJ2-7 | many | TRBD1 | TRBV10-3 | CAIKGGQGNEQYF | TGTGCCATCAAAGGGGGACAGGGGAACGAGCAGTACTTC
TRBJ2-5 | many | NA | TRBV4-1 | CASSQEAGTQETQYF | TGCGCCAGCAGCCAAGAGGCCGGGACCCAAGAGACCCAGTACTTC
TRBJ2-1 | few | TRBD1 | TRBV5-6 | CASSPGQGFYNEQFF | TGTGCCAGCAGCCCAGGACAGGGGTTCTACAATGAGCAGTTCTTC
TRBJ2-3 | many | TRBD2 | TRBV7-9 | CASSPPGGTHTDTQYF | TGTGCCAGCAGCCCACCCGGGGGGACCCACACAGATACGCAGTATTTT
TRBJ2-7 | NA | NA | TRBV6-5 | CASSCTWAGVRDEQYF | TGTGCCAGCAGTTGCACTTGGGCGGGTGTCCGGGACGAGCAGTACTTC
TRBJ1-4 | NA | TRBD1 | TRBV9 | CASSGSGTGEEKLFF | TGTGCCAGCAGCGGCTCCGGGACAGGCGAAGAAAAACTGTTTTTT
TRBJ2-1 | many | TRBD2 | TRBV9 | CASSVTLAGGDEQFF | TGTGCCAGCAGCGTAACCCTAGCGGGGGGGGATGAGCAGTTCTTC
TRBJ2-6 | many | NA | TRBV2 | CASSGPSGANVLTF | TGTGCCAGCAGTGGCCCAAGTGGGGCCAACGTCCTGACTTTC
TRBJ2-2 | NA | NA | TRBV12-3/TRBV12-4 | CASSRLQTGTTGELFF | TGTGCCAGCAGCCGACTCCAAACAGGGACCACCGGGGAGCTGTTTTTT
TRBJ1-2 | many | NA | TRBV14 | CASSQGGQELYYGYTF | TGTGCCAGCAGCCAAGGTGGCCAGGAACTCTACTATGGCTACACCTTC
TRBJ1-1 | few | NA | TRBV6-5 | CASSSLGGGTEAFF | TGTGCCAGCAGTTCCCTGGGGGGAGGCACTGAAGCTTTCTTT
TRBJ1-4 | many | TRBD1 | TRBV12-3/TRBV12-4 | CASSPRDRGFEKLFF | TGTGCCAGCAGTCCCCGGGACAGGGGATTCGAAAAACTGTTTTTT
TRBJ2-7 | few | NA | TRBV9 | CASSVAGNNYEQYF | TGTGCCAGCAGCGTAGCAGGGAACAACTACGAGCAGTACTTC
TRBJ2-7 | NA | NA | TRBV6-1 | CASGRFPKGLATEQYF | TGTGCCAGCGGGCGATTTCCTAAGGGACTCGCCACCGAGCAGTACTTC
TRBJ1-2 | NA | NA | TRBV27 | CASSRLGEGYTF | TGTGCCAGCAGCAGATTGGGAGAGGGCTACACCTTC
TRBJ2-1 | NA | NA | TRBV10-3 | CAISIAGDEQFF | TGTGCCATCAGTATTGCTGGCGATGAGCAGTTCTTC
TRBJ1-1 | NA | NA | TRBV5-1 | CASSSGLADTEAFF | TGCGCCAGCAGCTCGGGACTGGCTGACACTGAAGCTTTCTTT
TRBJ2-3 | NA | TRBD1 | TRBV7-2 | CASSLLTGVGDTQYF | TGTGCCAGCAGCCTCCTGACAGGGGTCGGCGATACGCAGTATTTT
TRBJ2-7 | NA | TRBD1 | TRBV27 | CASSLGDRYEQYF | TGTGCCAGCAGCCTAGGGGACAGGTACGAGCAGTACTTC
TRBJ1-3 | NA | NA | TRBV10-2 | CASSPPTGSGNTIYF | TGCGCCAGCTCCCCCCCGACAGGCTCTGGAAACACCATATATTTT
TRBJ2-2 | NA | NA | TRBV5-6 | CASSLDLRDNTGELFF | TGTGCCAGCAGCTTGGATCTCCGGGACAACACCGGGGAGCTGTTTTTT
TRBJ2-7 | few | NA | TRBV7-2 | CASSLGIGSPYEQYF | TGTGCCAGCAGCTTAGGGATTGGGTCCCCCTACGAGCAGTACTTC
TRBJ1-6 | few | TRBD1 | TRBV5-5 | CASRNGTVNSPLHF | TGTGCCAGCAGGAACGGGACAGTGAATTCACCCCTCCACTTT
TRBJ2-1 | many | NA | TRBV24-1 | CATSDYAGYNEQFF | TGTGCCACCAGTGATTACGCAGGTTACAATGAGCAGTTCTTC
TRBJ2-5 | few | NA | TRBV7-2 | CASSKGAGPQETQYF | TGTGCCAGCAGCAAGGGGGCGGGACCACAAGAGACCCAGTACTTC
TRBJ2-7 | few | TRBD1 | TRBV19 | CATSTGTALPYEQYF | TGTGCCACCTCGACCGGGACAGCACTTCCATACGAGCAGTACTTC